This T cell receptor beta chain was found in a study of blood T cells in healthy people across ages. CDR3 size: 15 residues. CDR1 and CDR2 from the germline V gene are DFQATT and SNEGSKA (reference sequence). V was cut by 0 bases and J by 4 bases, with 15 bases left in between. Sample-barcoded 5' priming and a J-beta primer mix drove a second PCR of roughly 7 to 11 cycles. A single record per CDR3 protein comes from TCRdb applying MiXCR to the 5' RACE reads. Seen here are 800,000 to 950,000 distinct CDR3 sequences, under 50% observed once, and the top ten hold under 15%. Sequencing was performed on blood. The chain joins TRBV20-1 to TRBJ1-2; tentative D call: TRBD1 (5 bases). This TCR was recovered from a man younger than 45 in good health. This CDR3 is CSARDSTATFYGYTF. CDR3 nucleotide sequence: TGCAGTGCTAGAGATTCGACAGCTACTTTCTATGGCTACACCTTC.